This T cell receptor (beta chain) was captured by sequencing in a study of T-cell memory formation after mild COVID-19. Looking at the study overall: Among the donors, TCR clusters were largely specific to each donor. The study's findings and limits: Researchers report contracting CD4+ clones mostly in CM and EM, with CD8+ clones in EMRA. Detection of some responders pre-infection suggested pre-existing cross-reactive memory T cells participated. Day 15 to 85 contracting clones showed balanced CD4/CD8; later expanders leaned CD4+.

TCRdb ran MiXCR on the 5' RACE reads and lists one entry per CDR3 protein. The sample records 470,000 or so distinct CDR3 sequences, about a sixth being singletons. CDR1 is DFQATT and CDR2 is SNEGSKA in the germline V gene (reference sequence). The CDR3 contains 15 residues. V lost 2 bases and J 6 bases, leaving 18 bases between the germline ends. There are a few counts of this clonotype. The antigen is unknown. The sample taken for sequencing was PBMCs or a T cell subset sorted from them (not recorded which). The TCR sequence derives from a man between 18 and 35 years old who had mild COVID-19 (a few samples of this study predate the infection). Cell type and time point are not known. This rearrangement joins TRBV20-1 to TRBJ2-3; no firm D call. This CDR3 is CSARQTGFRSDTQYF. As DNA, the CDR3 is TGCAGTGCTAGACAGACCGGGTTTAGGTCGGATACGCAGTATTTT.